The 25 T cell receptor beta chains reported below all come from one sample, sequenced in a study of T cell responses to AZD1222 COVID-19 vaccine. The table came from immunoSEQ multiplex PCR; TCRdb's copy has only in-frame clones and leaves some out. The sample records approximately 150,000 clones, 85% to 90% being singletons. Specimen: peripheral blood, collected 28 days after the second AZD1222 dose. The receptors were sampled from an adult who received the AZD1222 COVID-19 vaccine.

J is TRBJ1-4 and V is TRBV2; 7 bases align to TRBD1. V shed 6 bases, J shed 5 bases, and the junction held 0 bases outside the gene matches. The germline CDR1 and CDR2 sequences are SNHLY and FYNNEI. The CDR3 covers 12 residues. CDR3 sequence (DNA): TGTGCCAGCAGCAGGGGGAATGAAAAACTGTTTTTT. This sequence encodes CASSRGNEKLFF.

CDR3 amino acids: CASSFGRGRPGYF. For the CDR3, the DNA is TGTGCCAGCAGTTTCGGGCGGGGGAGACCTGGCTACTTC. The chain has TRBV28 and TRBJ2-5; 7 bases align to TRBD2. CDR3 length: 13 residues. Unmatched junction bases numbered 12, after V lost 3 bases and J lost 14 bases. Per the germline V gene, CDR1 is MDHEN and CDR2 is SYDVKM.

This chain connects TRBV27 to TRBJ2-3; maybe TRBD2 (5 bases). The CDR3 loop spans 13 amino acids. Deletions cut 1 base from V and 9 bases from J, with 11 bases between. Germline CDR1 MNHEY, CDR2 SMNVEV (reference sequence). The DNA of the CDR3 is TGTGCCAGCAGTTTATTTCCTAGCACGACGCAGTATTTT. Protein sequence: CASSLFPSTTQYF.

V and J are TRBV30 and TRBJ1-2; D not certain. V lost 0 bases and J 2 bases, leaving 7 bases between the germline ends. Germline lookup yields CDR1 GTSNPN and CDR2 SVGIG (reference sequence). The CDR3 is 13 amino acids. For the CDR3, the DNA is TGTGCCTGGAGTGTGGAGGCGAACTATGGCTACACCTTC. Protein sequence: CAWSVEANYGYTF.

This CDR3 is CASSDGIAGAQEQFF. The DNA for the CDR3 is TGTGCCAGCAGTGACGGAATAGCGGGAGCCCAGGAGCAGTTCTTC. The chain employs TRBV6-1 and TRBJ2-1; 9 bases are a match to TRBD2. The CDR3 sequence is 15 residues long. Germline assignment: CDR1 MNHNS and CDR2 SASEGT. V lost 3 bases to trimming and J lost 10 bases; unmatched junction nucleotides: 10.

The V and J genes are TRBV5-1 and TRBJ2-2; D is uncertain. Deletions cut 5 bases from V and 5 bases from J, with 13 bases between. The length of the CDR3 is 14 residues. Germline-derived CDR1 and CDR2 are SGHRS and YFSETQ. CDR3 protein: CASRPVSITGELFF. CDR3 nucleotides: TGCGCCAGCAGACCAGTCAGTATTACCGGGGAGCTGTTTTTT.

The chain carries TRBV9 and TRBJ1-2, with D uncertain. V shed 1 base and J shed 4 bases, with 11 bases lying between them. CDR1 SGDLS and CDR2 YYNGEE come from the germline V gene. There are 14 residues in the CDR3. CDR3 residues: CASSVMSSSYGYTF. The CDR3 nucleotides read TGTGCCAGCAGCGTAATGAGTAGTAGCTATGGCTACACCTTC. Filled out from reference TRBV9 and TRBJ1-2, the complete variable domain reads DSGVTQTPKHLITATGQRVTLRCSPRSGDLSVYWYQQSLDQGLQFLIQYYNGEERAKGNILERFSAQQFPDLHSELNLSSLELGDSALYFCASSVMSSSYGYTFGSGTRLTVV.

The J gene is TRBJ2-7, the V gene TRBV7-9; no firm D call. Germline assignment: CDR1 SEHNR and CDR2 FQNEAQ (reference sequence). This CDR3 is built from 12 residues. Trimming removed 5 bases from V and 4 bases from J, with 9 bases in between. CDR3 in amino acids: CASSRNRYEQYF. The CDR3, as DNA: TGTGCCAGCAGCCGCAACAGATACGAGCAGTACTTC. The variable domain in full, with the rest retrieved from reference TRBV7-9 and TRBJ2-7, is DTGVSQNPRHKITKRGQNVTFRCDPISEHNRLYWYRQTLGQGPEFLTYFQNEAQLEKSRLLSDRFSAERPKGSFSTLEIQRTEQGDSAMYLCASSRNRYEQYFGPGTRLTVT.

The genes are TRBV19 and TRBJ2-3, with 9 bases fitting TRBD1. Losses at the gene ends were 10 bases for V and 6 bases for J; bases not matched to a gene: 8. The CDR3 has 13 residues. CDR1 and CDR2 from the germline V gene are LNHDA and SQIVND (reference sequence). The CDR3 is CATDRGPGDTQYF. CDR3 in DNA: TGTGCCACGGACAGGGGCCCAGGGGATACGCAGTATTTT.

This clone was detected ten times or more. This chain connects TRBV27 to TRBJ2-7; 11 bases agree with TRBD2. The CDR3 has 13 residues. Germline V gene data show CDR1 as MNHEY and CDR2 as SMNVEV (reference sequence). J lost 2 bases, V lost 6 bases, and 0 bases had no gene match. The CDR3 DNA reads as TGTGCCAGCAGACTAGCGGGGGCCTACGAGCAGTACTTC. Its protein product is CASRLAGAYEQYF.

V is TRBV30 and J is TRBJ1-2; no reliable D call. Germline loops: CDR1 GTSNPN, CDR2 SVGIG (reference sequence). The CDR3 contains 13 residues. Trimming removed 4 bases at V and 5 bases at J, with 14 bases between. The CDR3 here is CAWNTRLSYGYTF. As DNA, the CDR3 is TGTGCCTGGAATACGCGACTCTCGTATGGCTACACCTTC.

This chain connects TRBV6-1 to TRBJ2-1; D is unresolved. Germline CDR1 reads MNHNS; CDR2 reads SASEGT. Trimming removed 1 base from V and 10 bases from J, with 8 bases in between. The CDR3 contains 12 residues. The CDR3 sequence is CASSEVRLEQFF. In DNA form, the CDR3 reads TGTGCCAGCAGTGAAGTGCGACTCGAGCAGTTCTTC.

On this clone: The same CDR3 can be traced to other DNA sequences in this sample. The CDR3 region is CASSVVGTYTDTQYF. The DNA for the CDR3 is TGTGCCAGCAGCGTAGTAGGAACCTACACAGATACGCAGTATTTT. The J gene is TRBJ2-3, the V gene TRBV9; D gene ambiguous. The CDR3 has 15 amino acids. The V end lost 0 bases, the J end lost 2 bases, and 10 bases lay between the germline ends. CDR1 is SGDLS and CDR2 is YYNGEE in the germline V gene.

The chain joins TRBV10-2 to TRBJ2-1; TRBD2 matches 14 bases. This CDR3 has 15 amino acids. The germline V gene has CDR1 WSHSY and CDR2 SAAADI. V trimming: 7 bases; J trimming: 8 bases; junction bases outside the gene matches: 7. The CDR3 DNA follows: TGCGCCAGCACTACCGGGACTAGCGGGAGCGATGAGCAGTTCTTC. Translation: CASTTGTSGSDEQFF.

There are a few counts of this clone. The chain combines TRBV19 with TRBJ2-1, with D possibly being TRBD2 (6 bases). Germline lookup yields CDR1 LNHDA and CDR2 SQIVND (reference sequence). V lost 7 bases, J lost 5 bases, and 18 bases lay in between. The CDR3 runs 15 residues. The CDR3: CASTIYHGSNNEQFF. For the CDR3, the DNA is TGTGCCAGTACCATCTACCACGGGAGTAACAATGAGCAGTTCTTC.

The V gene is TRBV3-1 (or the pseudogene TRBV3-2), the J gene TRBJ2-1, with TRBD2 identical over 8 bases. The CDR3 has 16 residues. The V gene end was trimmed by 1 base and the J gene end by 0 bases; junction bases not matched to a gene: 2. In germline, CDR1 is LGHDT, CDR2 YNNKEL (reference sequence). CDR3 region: CASSQVAGSSYNEQFF. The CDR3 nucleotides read TGTGCCAGCAGCCAAGTAGCGGGAAGCTCCTACAATGAGCAGTTCTTC.

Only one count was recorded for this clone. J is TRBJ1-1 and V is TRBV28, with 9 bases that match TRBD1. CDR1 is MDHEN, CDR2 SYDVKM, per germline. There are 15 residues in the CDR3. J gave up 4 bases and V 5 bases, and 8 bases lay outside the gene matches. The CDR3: CASSPGTGIGTEAFF. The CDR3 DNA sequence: TGTGCCAGCAGTCCAGGGACAGGGATCGGCACTGAAGCTTTCTTT.

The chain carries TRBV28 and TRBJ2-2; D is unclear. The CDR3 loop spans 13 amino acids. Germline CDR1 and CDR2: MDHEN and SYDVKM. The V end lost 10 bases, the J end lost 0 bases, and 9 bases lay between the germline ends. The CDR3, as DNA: TGTGCCACCAACAACGCGAACACCGGGGAGCTGTTTTTT. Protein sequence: CATNNANTGELFF.

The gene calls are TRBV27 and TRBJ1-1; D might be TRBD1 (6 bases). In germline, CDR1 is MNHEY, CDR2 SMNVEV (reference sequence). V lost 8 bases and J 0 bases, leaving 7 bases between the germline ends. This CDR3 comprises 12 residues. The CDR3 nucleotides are TGTGCCAGCTGGACAGTGAACACTGAAGCTTTCTTT. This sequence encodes CASWTVNTEAFF.

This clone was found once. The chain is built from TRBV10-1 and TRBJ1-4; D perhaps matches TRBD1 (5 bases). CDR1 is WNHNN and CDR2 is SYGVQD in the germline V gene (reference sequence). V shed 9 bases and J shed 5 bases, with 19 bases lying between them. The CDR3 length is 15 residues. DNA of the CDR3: TGCGCCAGTTCTGACGGGACCGCAATCAATGAAAAACTGTTTTTT. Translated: CASSDGTAINEKLFF.

The DNA of the CDR3 is TGTGCCAGCAGTTTGGGATCGAGCACTGAAGCTTTCTTT. Its protein is CASSLGSSTEAFF. The V gene is TRBV28, the J gene TRBJ1-1; D not certain. V was clipped by 3 bases and J by 4 bases, with 9 bases between them. Germline CDR1 reads MDHEN; CDR2 reads SYDVKM. The CDR3 is 13 residues long.

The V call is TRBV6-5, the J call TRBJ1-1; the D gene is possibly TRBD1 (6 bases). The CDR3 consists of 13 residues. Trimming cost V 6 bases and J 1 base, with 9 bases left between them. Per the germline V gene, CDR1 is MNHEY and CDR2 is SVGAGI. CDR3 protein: CASRMTGNTEAFF. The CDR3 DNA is TGTGCCAGCAGAATGACAGGGAACACTGAAGCTTTCTTT.

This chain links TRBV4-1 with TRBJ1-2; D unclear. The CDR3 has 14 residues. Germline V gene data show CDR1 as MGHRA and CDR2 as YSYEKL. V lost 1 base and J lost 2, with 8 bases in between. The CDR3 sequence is CASSQAQLNYGYTF. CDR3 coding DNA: TGCGCCAGCAGCCAAGCCCAGTTGAACTATGGCTACACCTTC.

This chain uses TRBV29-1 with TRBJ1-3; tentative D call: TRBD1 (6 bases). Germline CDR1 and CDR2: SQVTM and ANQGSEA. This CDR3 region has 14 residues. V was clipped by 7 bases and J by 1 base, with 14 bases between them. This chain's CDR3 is CSADPTGSGNTIYF. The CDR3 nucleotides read TGCAGCGCAGACCCTACAGGGTCTGGAAACACCATATATTTT.

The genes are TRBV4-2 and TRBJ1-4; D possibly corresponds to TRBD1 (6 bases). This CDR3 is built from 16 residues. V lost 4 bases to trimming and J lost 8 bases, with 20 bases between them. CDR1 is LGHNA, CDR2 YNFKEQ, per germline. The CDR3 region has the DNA TGTGCCAGCAGCCCCGCCCCTTACAAGGGGGGGGAAAAACTGTTTTTT. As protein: CASSPAPYKGGEKLFF.